These T cell receptor beta chains were read from a single sample in a study of shared clonotypes between healthy human individuals. Measured with immunoSEQ multiplex PCR; TCRdb has only the in-frame clones, and not every one. The profile covers under 1,100,000 clones, with more than 60% appearing a single time and approximately 1.5% taken by the ten largest. The sample comprised memory CD4+ T cells sorted from blood. The receptor source for this set is a man aged 18 to 30 in good health. CDR3s leave out the opening cysteine and the closing phenylalanine or tryptophan.

V gene	J gene	CDR3 protein
TRBV5-4	TRBJ2-1	ASMRGQGARNEQF
TRBV7-2	TRBJ2-7	ASSQARALDPSYEQY
TRBV14	TRBJ1-1	ASSQEGQGYLMNTEAF
TRBV4-3	TRBJ2-1	ASSQVGWEGGNEQF
TRBV6-5	TRBJ2-6	ASSSPVPSGANVLT
TRBV19	TRBJ2-7	ASSELAAYEQY
TRBV15	TRBJ1-4	ATSRVTGQNEKLF
TRBV10-2	TRBJ2-6	ASSSTLGLAGVGGANVLT
TRBV5-4	TRBJ2-3	ASRLGGGYDRPDTQY
TRBV6-6	TRBJ2-5	ASSYLTSGGTQY
TRBV7-9	TRBJ2-1	ASSLDLGPLNEQF
TRBV7-2	TRBJ2-2	ASSRAGVNTGELF
TRBV7-9	TRBJ2-2	ASREGGGWTGELF
TRBV5-1	TRBJ2-3	ASSLEERGGPDTQY
TRBV2	TRBJ2-1	ASSDLAILTYNEQF
TRBV7-2	TRBJ2-7	ASSLRIGTGVSYEQY
TRBV7-2	TRBJ2-3	ASSLGGQATDTQY
TRBV5-1	TRBJ2-1	ASSLTAGLYNEQF
TRBV5-5	TRBJ2-5	ASSPRGGETQY
TRBV5-1	TRBJ1-3	ASSLAIGGTGNTIY
TRBV6-5	TRBJ2-7	ASSYFLGDHEQY
TRBV9	TRBJ1-1	ASNVQGADTEAF
TRBV9	TRBJ1-3	ASSVGGTFSGNTIY
TRBV7-2	TRBJ1-2	ASSARGGSGYT
TRBV10-3	TRBJ2-7	AISGPGQGRSYEQY
TRBV4-1	TRBJ2-3	ASSSQLLSTDTQY
TRBV6-5	TRBJ2-6	ASTYHFPGANVLT
TRBV18	TRBJ1-1	ASSPPAGLRVTEAF
TRBV4-3	TRBJ2-7	ASRLDELSYEQY
TRBV28	TRBJ1-2	ASSPRGGIYGYT
TRBV4-2	TRBJ2-1	ASRTTGNNEQF
TRBV30	TRBJ2-1	AGQGGF
TRBV12-5	TRBJ2-5	ASGTGLAGVQETQY
TRBV4-2	TRBJ1-2	ASSQVEFYGYT
TRBV5-4	TRBJ2-1	ASSLGVASGSNEQF
TRBV5-4	TRBJ1-1	ASSFDMEMNTEAF
TRBV6-6	TRBJ2-7	ASSYVMAGYEQY
TRBV16	TRBJ2-5	ASSQFVAGGETQY
TRBV11-2	TRBJ2-7	ASSRGYEQY
TRBV2	TRBJ1-6	ASSVQGAVNNSPLH
TRBV5-6	TRBJ2-7	ASRGDRGVGEQY
TRBV7-8	TRBJ2-7	ASSRPGTVSYEQY
TRBV28	TRBJ1-1	ASRGGLTNTEAF
TRBV19	TRBJ1-5	ASSIDRRQPQH
TRBV5-6	TRBJ2-1	ASSLVRGYNEQF
TRBV18	TRBJ2-1	ASSPYFPGSGEQF
TRBV6-1	TRBJ1-2	ASSEAFGGQGMSSGGYT
TRBV14	TRBJ2-1	ASSRRLEDYNEQF
TRBV29-1	TRBJ2-5	SVIWTALGEPQY